This T cell receptor beta chain was identified in a study of OX40 agonist ivuxolimab in advanced cancers. Clones were read by immunoSEQ multiplex PCR, and TCRdb kept only the in-frame ones, dropping some. The sample lists about 83,000 clones; approximately 90% were seen once. V was clipped by 8 bases and J by 10 bases, with 12 bases between them. CDR1 is MGHDK, CDR2 SYGVNS, per germline. This CDR3 spans 12 amino acids. This specimen was CD4+ or CD8+ T cells sorted from blood, taken in a trial of the OX40 agonist ivuxolimab. The chain has TRBV25-1 and TRBJ1-6, with a possible D match to TRBD1 (6 bases). The sequence was collected from an adult with an advanced solid tumor such as melanoma, head and neck, liver or kidney cancer. The CDR3: CASRRQESPLHF. The DNA for the CDR3 is TGTGCCAGCCGTCGACAGGAATCACCCCTCCACTTT.